This T cell receptor beta chain was captured in a study of PD-L1 blockade in urothelial cancer. As for the study in general: The median number of T cells present in blood samples was some 140,000.

General observations from the study: Durable-benefit cases showed more tumor-associated blood clone expansion at 3 weeks. Survival was better when pretreatment blood TCR clonality fell below the median.

Turning to this clone: Its target is unknown.

Sequenced by immunoSEQ multiplex PCR; TCRdb stores in-frame clones only, minus some. This table holds about 84,000 clones, around 76% found once. The CDR3 has 14 amino acids. Trimming removed 0 bases from V and 6 bases from J; junction bases left unmatched: 2. Germline CDR1 reads KGHSH; CDR2 reads LQKENI. The receptor comes from a man between 70 and 80 years old with urothelial cancer. This chain uses TRBV18 with TRBJ2-1, with TRBD2 matching over 7 bases. This specimen consisted of PBMCs, obtained around atezolizumab (anti-PD-L1) treatment. The CDR3 reads CASSPPGGGNEQFF. The CDR3, as DNA: TGTGCCAGCTCACCACCGGGGGGGGGCAATGAGCAGTTCTTC.